This TCR beta chain derives from a study of T cell responses to AZD1222 COVID-19 vaccine. Study conclusions and caveats: Seropositivity was recorded at baseline in only a handful of AZD1222 recipients. White British donors predominated, females outnumbered males, and clonal diversity was possibly underestimated.

Combined were second doses at about 4 or about 12 weeks. This CDR3 is 11 amino acids long. The V and J ends lost 6 bases and 6 bases, in that order; junction bases with no gene match: 1. Germline lookup yields CDR1 MDHEN and CDR2 SYDVKM. This clone appeared a few times. Its antigen is undetermined. Method: immunoSEQ multiplex PCR; TCRdb's copy keeps in-frame clones and lacks some. This table holds more than 150,000 clones, 90% found once. The input for sequencing was peripheral blood, taken 28 days after the second AZD1222 dose. The chain recombines TRBV28 with TRBJ1-1; TRBD1 matches 7 bases. The sequence was obtained from an adult who received the AZD1222 COVID-19 vaccine. CDR3 amino acids: CASSTGAEAFF. The CDR3 bases are TGTGCCAGCAGCACAGGGGCTGAAGCTTTCTTT. Full variable domain (missing parts from reference TRBV28 and TRBJ1-1): DVKVTQSSRYLVKRTGEKVFLECVQDMDHENMFWYRQDPGLGLRLIYFSYDVKMKEKGDIPEGYSVSREKKERFSLILESASTNQTSMYLCASSTGAEAFFGQGTRLTVV.